This is a list of T cell receptor beta chains from one sample in a study of OX40 agonist ivuxolimab in advanced cancers. The repertoire was sequenced with immunoSEQ multiplex PCR; TCRdb's copy has only in-frame clones and lacks some. The sample lists over 55,000 clones, approximately 89% occurring once. The material sequenced was CD4+ or CD8+ T cells sorted from blood, taken in a trial of the OX40 agonist ivuxolimab. The receptors were sampled from an adult with an advanced solid tumor such as melanoma, head and neck, liver or kidney cancer. Each CDR3 is given with its conserved first and last residue. The D gene is left open where the match is weak. Rows may omit the clone size; those that give it use once, few, many or a size class.

15,TRBJ2-2,TRBV6-6,TRBD2,.,CASRHGGANTGELFF,TGTGCCAGCAGACACGGGGGGGCGAACACCGGGGAGCTGTTTTTT
14,TRBJ2-4,TRBV5-1,.,.,CASRIEEAKNIQYF,TGCGCCAGCAGAATCGAGGAAGCCAAAAACATTCAGTACTTC
15,TRBJ1-3,TRBV6-6,TRBD1,.,CASSSNRGMGNTIYF,TGTGCCAGCAGTTCCAACAGGGGGATGGGAAACACCATATATTTT
15,TRBJ1-3,TRBV5-4,TRBD1,.,CASSLDRGRGNTIYF,TGTGCCAGCAGCCTGGACAGGGGGCGAGGAAACACCATATATTTT
15,TRBJ2-3,TRBV4-1,.,.,CASSVQGTSTDTQYF,TGCGCCAGCAGCGTACAGGGCACTAGCACAGATACGCAGTATTTT
19,TRBJ2-7,TRBV4-3,TRBD2,.,CASSQDKAISGGPPYEQYF,TGCGCCAGCAGCCAAGATAAAGCGATTAGCGGGGGGCCTCCCTACGAGCAGTACTTC
16,TRBJ1-5,TRBV19,.,few,CASSIVGRDSNQPQHF,TGTGCCAGTAGTATAGTTGGGAGGGATAGCAATCAGCCCCAGCATTTT
16,TRBJ2-2,TRBV6-8,.,.,CASSLGGGGGTGELFF,TGTGCCAGCAGTTTAGGAGGGGGGGGCGGCACCGGGGAGCTGTTTTTT
14,TRBJ2-5,TRBV15,.,.,CATSHDPYQETQYF,TGTGCCACCAGCCACGACCCGTACCAAGAGACCCAGTACTTC
16,TRBJ1-2,TRBV7-2,.,.,CASSLAPFGGEDGYTF,TGTGCCAGCAGCTTAGCGCCTTTCGGAGGGGAAGATGGCTACACCTTC
17,TRBJ2-1,TRBV5-1,.,.,CASSWGLAVSSYNEQFF,TGCGCCAGCAGCTGGGGGCTCGCTGTCAGCTCCTACAATGAGCAGTTCTTC
14,TRBJ1-2,TRBV5-6,TRBD1,.,CASSLPGGRYGYTF,TGTGCCAGCAGCTTGCCAGGGGGGAGATATGGCTACACCTTC
15,TRBJ2-1,TRBV28,TRBD2,.,CASSRGTSGYNEQFF,TGTGCCAGCAGCCGCGGGACTAGCGGCTACAATGAGCAGTTCTTC
13,TRBJ2-7,TRBV5-1,.,once,CASSFTRSYEQYF,TGCGCCAGCAGCTTTACGAGGTCCTACGAGCAGTACTTC
13,TRBJ2-3,TRBV6-5,TRBD1,.,CASSRQGTDTQYF,TGTGCCAGCAGTCGACAGGGGACAGATACGCAGTATTTT
16,TRBJ2-1,TRBV10-2,TRBD2,.,CASSGTGLAAYNEQFF,TGCGCCAGCAGTGGTACGGGACTAGCGGCCTACAATGAGCAGTTCTTC
14,TRBJ1-5,TRBV27,TRBD1,.,CASSPGQGYQPQHF,TGTGCCAGCAGCCCGGGACAGGGGTACCAGCCCCAGCATTTT
15,TRBJ2-3,TRBV9,TRBD2,.,CASSMTSESTDTQYF,TGTGCCAGCAGCATGACTAGCGAAAGCACAGATACGCAGTATTTT
16,TRBJ2-1,TRBV10-3,TRBD2,.,CAISESGTSGYNEQFF,TGTGCCATCAGTGAGTCCGGGACTAGCGGCTACAATGAGCAGTTCTTC
14,TRBJ2-7,TRBV10-3,.,.,CAISKRDKNHEQYF,TGTGCCATCAGTAAACGGGACAAGAACCACGAGCAGTACTTC
14,TRBJ1-2,TRBV11-3,.,.,CASSLRSTAYGYTF,TGTGCCAGCAGCTTAAGATCAACAGCCTATGGCTACACCTTC
12,TRBJ2-1,TRBV11-3,.,.,CASSLDAAKQFF,TGTGCCAGCAGCTTAGACGCGGCAAAGCAGTTCTTC
14,TRBJ2-7,TRBV7-2,.,.,CASSFSDGSYEQYF,TGTGCCAGCAGCTTCTCCGACGGCTCCTACGAGCAGTACTTC
16,TRBJ2-7,TRBV27,.,.,CASRCIPGKSRREQYF,TGTGCCAGCAGGTGCATCCCGGGAAAAAGCCGGCGGGAGCAGTACTTC
13,TRBJ1-6,TRBV15,TRBD1,.,CATSLYQGESLHF,TGTGCCACCAGCCTGTACCAGGGGGAGTCCCTCCACTTT
17,TRBJ2-1,TRBV28,TRBD2,.,CASPRGTIAGDYNEQFF,TGTGCCAGCCCTCGTGGGACGATAGCGGGAGACTACAATGAGCAGTTCTTC
15,TRBJ2-1,TRBV5-1,TRBD2,.,CASSSTSGGEGEQFF,TGCGCCAGCAGCTCGACTAGCGGGGGAGAGGGTGAGCAGTTCTTC
14,TRBJ2-2,TRBV9,.,.,CASSVVLGTGELFF,TGTGCCAGCAGCGTAGTACTAGGGACCGGGGAGCTGTTTTTT
15,TRBJ2-1,TRBV4-1,TRBD2,.,CASSQGLASLGEQFF,TGCGCCAGCAGCCAAGGACTAGCGTCCCTTGGTGAGCAGTTCTTC
19,TRBJ2-1,TRBV29-1,TRBD2,.,CSVEGLAGLHTSSYNEQFF,TGCAGCGTTGAGGGTCTAGCGGGACTGCATACATCATCCTACAATGAGCAGTTCTTC
13,TRBJ1-3,TRBV28,TRBD1,.,CASGTGGLNTIYF,TGTGCCAGCGGGACAGGGGGTTTGAACACCATATATTTT
16,TRBJ2-2,TRBV2,TRBD1,once,CASSLDRAAMPGELFF,TGTGCCAGCAGCCTAGACAGGGCGGCGATGCCCGGGGAGCTGTTTTTT
14,TRBJ1-1,TRBV18,.,.,CASSPGFANTEAFF,TGTGCCAGCTCACCCGGGTTCGCGAACACTGAAGCTTTCTTT
14,TRBJ2-7,TRBV7-6,.,.,CASSPSRRGGEQYF,TGTGCCAGCAGCCCCTCAAGGCGGGGTGGAGAGCAGTACTTC
14,TRBJ1-2,TRBV7-9,.,.,CASSLEGGSNGYTF,TGTGCCAGCAGCTTAGAGGGTGGCTCCAATGGCTACACCTTC
12,TRBJ1-2,TRBV4-3,.,.,CASSQEGYGYTF,TGCGCCAGCAGCCAAGAGGGCTATGGCTACACCTTC
20,TRBJ2-1,TRBV9,TRBD2,.,CASSATPYPPPGGRNYEQFF,TGTGCCAGCAGCGCCACGCCTTACCCCCCACCGGGCGGGAGAAATTATGAGCAGTTCTTC
16,TRBJ2-7,TRBV7-2,TRBD2,.,CASSLGGLAGMYEQYF,TGTGCCAGCAGCTTAGGGGGGCTAGCGGGGATGTACGAGCAGTACTTC
14,TRBJ1-2,TRBV5-1,.,.,CASSPGVRDNGYTF,TGCGCCAGCAGCCCTGGGGTCCGGGACAATGGCTACACCTTC
11,TRBJ2-7,TRBV4-3,.,.,CASSPRGEQYF,TGCGCCAGCAGCCCGAGGGGCGAGCAGTACTTC
12,TRBJ1-2,TRBV28,.,.,CASTQGSYGYTF,TGTGCCAGCACCCAGGGTTCCTATGGCTACACCTTC
13,TRBJ2-3,TRBV7-3,.,.,CASSLPPPDTQYF,TGTGCCAGCAGCTTACCCCCTCCAGATACGCAGTATTTT
14,TRBJ2-4,TRBV6-1,.,.,CASSETGSKNIQYF,TGTGCCAGCAGTGAAACGGGCAGCAAAAACATTCAGTACTTC
14,TRBJ1-3,TRBV18,.,few,CASATGSSGNTIYF,TGTGCCAGCGCAACGGGGAGCTCTGGAAACACCATATATTTT
14,TRBJ2-7,TRBV6-5,.,.,CASSLGPGKYEQYF,TGTGCCAGCAGTCTCGGCCCCGGGAAGTACGAGCAGTACTTC
15,TRBJ1-1,TRBV7-9,TRBD1,.,CASSLSGTGTQGAFF,TGTGCCAGCAGCTTATCGGGGACAGGGACACAGGGGGCTTTCTTT
15,TRBJ2-1,TRBV28,.,.,CASSWASSSYNEQFF,TGTGCCAGCAGTTGGGCGTCCAGCTCCTACAATGAGCAGTTCTTC
14,TRBJ2-2,TRBV7-9,.,.,CASSLVTGPGELFF,TGTGCCAGCAGCTTAGTAACAGGACCCGGGGAGCTGTTTTTT